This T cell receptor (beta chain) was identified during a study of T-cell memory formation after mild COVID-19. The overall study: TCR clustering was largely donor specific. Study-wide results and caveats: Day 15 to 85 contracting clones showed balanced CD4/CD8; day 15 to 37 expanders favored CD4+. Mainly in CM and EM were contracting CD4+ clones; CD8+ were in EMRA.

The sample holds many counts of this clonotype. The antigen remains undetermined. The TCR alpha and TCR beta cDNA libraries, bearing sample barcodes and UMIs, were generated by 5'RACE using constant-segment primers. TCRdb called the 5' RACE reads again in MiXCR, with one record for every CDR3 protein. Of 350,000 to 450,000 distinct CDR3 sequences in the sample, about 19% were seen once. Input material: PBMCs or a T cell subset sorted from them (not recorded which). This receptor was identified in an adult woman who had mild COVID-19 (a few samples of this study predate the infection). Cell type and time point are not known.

This chain's CDR3 is CASSVAGDEQYF. The CDR3 DNA follows: TGTGCCAGCAGCGTAGCTGGGGACGAGCAGTACTTC. The genes are TRBV9 and TRBJ2-7; D uncertain. Trimming removed 0 bases at V and 5 bases at J, with 6 bases between. This CDR3 contains 12 residues. Germline V CDR1 and CDR2: SGDLS, YYNGEE.